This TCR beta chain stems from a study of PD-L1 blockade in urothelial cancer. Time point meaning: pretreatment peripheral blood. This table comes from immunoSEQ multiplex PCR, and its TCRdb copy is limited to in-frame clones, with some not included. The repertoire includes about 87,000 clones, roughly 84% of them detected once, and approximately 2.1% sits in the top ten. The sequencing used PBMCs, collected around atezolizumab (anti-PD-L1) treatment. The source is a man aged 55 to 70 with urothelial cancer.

In nucleotides, the CDR3 is TGTGCCAGCAGCACCTACAGGGTCGTTGACACCGGGGAGCTGTTTTTT. It yields the protein CASSTYRVVDTGELFF. J is TRBJ2-2 and V is TRBV21-1; the listed D gene, TRBD1, was not tested against the DNA. TRBV21-1 is classified as a pseudogene. The CDR3 is 16 amino acids.